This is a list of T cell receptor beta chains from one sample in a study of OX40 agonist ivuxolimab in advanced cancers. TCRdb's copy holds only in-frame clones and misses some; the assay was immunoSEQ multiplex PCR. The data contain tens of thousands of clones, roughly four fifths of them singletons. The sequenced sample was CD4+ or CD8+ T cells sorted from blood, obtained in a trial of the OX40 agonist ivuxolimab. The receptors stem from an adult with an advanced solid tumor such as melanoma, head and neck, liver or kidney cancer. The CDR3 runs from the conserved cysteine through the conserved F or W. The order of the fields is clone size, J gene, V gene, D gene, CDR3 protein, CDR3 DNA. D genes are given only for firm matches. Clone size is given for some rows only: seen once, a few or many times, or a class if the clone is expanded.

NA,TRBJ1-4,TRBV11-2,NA,CASSLSPNEKLFF,TGTGCCAGCAGCTTAAGTCCCAATGAAAAACTGTTTTTT
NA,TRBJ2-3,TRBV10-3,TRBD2,CAISDPVGLAGATDTQYF,TGTGCCATCAGTGACCCCGTGGGGTTAGCGGGGGCCACAGATACGCAGTATTTT
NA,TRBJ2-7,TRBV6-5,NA,CASHRSSYEQYF,TGTGCCAGCCATCGGAGTTCATACGAGCAGTACTTC
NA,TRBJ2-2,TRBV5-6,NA,CASSFELNTGELFF,TGTGCCAGCAGCTTTGAGCTGAACACCGGGGAGCTGTTTTTT
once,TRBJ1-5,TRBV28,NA,CASSLSGGLGQPQHF,TGTGCCAGCAGTTTATCGGGGGGGCTTGGTCAGCCCCAGCATTTT
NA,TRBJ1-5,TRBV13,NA,CASSLGGPGNQPQHF,TGTGCCAGCAGCTTGGGGGGACCGGGCAATCAGCCCCAGCATTTT
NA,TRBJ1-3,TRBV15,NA,CATSRDHSSGNTIYF,TGTGCCACCAGCAGAGATCACAGCTCTGGAAACACCATATATTTT
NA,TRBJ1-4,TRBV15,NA,CATSRDRGNEKLFF,TGTGCCACCAGCAGAGATCGGGGGAATGAAAAACTGTTTTTT
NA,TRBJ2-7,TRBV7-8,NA,CASSLYHEGDEQYF,TGTGCCAGCAGCCTCTACCACGAGGGAGACGAGCAGTACTTC
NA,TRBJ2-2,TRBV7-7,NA,CASSPRRGGITGELFF,TGTGCTAGCAGCCCAAGGAGGGGGGGAATCACCGGGGAGCTGTTTTTT
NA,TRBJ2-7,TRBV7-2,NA,CASSLGGPWAYEQYF,TGTGCCAGCAGCTTGGGGGGGCCTTGGGCCTACGAGCAGTACTTC
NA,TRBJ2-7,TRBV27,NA,CASSFAGVSSYEQYF,TGTGCCAGCAGTTTTGCAGGGGTGAGCTCCTACGAGCAGTACTTC
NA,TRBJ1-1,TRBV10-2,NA,CASSPSRGGRGAEAFF,TGCGCCAGCAGTCCCTCCCGGGGGGGCCGAGGGGCTGAAGCTTTCTTT
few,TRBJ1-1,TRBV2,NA,CASSDHWVPEAFF,TGTGCCAGCAGTGATCATTGGGTGCCTGAAGCTTTCTTT
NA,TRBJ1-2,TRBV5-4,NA,CASHPSARSYGYTF,TGTGCCAGCCATCCCAGTGCGAGATCTTATGGCTACACCTTC
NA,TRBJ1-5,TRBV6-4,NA,CASSYDWSLSNQPQHF,TGTGCCAGCAGTTACGATTGGAGTCTGAGCAATCAGCCCCAGCATTTT
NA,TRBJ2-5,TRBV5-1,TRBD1,CASSPGQGYTQETQYF,TGCGCCAGCAGCCCGGGACAGGGGTATACCCAAGAGACCCAGTACTTC
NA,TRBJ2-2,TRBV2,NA,CASSWGLRQKTGELFF,TGTGCCAGCAGTTGGGGGCTCCGGCAAAAGACCGGGGAGCTGTTTTTT
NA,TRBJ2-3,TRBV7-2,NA,CASSLYDRSGPGTDTQYF,TGTGCCAGCAGCTTATACGACCGAAGCGGTCCCGGCACAGATACGCAGTATTTT
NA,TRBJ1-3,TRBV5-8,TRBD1,CASSLRTGENTIYF,TGTGCCAGCAGCTTGAGGACAGGCGAGAACACCATATATTTT
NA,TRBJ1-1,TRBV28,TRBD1,CASSHRGRGNTEAFF,TGTGCCAGCAGTCACAGGGGGCGGGGGAACACTGAAGCTTTCTTT
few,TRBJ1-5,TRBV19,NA,CASSTDNRSNQPQHF,TGTGCCAGTAGTACCGACAACCGTAGCAATCAGCCCCAGCATTTT
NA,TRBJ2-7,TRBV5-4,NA,CASSSGSMGRLYEQYF,TGTGCCAGCAGCTCGGGGTCCATGGGGCGGTTGTACGAGCAGTACTTC
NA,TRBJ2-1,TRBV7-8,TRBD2,CASSFSHSTSGDYNEQFF,TGTGCCAGCAGCTTTTCCCACTCGACTAGCGGGGACTACAATGAGCAGTTCTTC
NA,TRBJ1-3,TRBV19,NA,CASIEGHSSGNTIYF,TGTGCCTCAATAGAGGGACATTCCTCTGGAAACACCATATATTTT
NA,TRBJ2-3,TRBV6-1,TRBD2,CASIKRGALGDTQYF,TGTGCCAGCATCAAGCGGGGGGCTCTAGGAGATACGCAGTATTTT
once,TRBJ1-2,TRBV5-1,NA,CASSLGQDYGYTF,TGCGCCAGCAGCCTTGGGCAAGACTATGGCTACACCTTC